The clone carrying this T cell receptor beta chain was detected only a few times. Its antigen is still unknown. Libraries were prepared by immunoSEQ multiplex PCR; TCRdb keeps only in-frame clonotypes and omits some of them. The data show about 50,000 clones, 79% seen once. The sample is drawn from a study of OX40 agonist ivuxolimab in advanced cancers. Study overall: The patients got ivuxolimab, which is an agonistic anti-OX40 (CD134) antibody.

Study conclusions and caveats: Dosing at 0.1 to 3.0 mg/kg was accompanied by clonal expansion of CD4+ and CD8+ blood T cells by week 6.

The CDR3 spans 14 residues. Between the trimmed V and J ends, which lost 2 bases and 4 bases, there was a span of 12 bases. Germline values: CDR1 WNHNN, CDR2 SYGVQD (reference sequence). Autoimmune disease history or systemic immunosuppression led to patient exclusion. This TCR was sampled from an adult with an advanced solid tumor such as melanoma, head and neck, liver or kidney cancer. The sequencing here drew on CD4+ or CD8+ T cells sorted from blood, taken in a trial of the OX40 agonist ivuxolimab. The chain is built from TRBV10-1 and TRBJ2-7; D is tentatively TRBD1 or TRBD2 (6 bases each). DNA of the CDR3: TGCGCCAGCAGTGAGGGGGGGCCCAGTTACGAGCAGTACTTC. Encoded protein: CASSEGGPSYEQYF.